A single sample gave rise to the 20 T cell receptor beta chains below, sequenced in a study of T cells in Graves' hyperthyroidism and ophthalmopathy. The CDR3 regions of TCR beta were amplified from RNA transcripts. Carried out on the TCR CDR3, a first-round RT-PCR used the HTBI primer set. MiXCR, run by TCRdb on the multiplex PCR reads, gives a single entry per CDR3 protein. This table holds about 840,000 distinct CDR3 sequences, roughly 37% found once. The sample comprised blood. The receptors originated from a man between 18 and 35 years old with Graves' hyperthyroidism.

This clonotype was detected ten times or more. V and J are TRBV7-9 and TRBJ1-4; a weak D match, TRBD1 (6 bases). This CDR3 contains 12 residues. Germline CDR1 SEHNR, CDR2 FQNEAQ (reference sequence). Trimming removed 5 bases at V and 8 bases at J, with 9 bases between. CDR3 region: CASSLGGEKLFF. The CDR3 bases are TGTGCCAGCAGCCTCGGGGGCGAAAAACTGTTTTTT.

At least ten counts were recorded for this clonotype. The J gene is TRBJ1-3, the V gene TRBV19, with no clear D. Trimming removed 7 bases at V and 2 bases at J, with 3 bases between. Germline V gene data show CDR1 as LNHDA and CDR2 as SQIVND (reference sequence). The CDR3 is made up of 11 amino acids. The CDR3 bases are TGTGCCAGTACAACTGGAAACACCATATATTTT. It encodes CASTTGNTIYF.

CDR3 protein: CAISQTGEDEKLFF. DNA of the CDR3: TGTGCCATCAGTCAGACAGGGGAGGACGAAAAACTGTTTTTT. The V and J genes are TRBV10-3 and TRBJ1-4; TRBD1 matches 8 bases. V was pared by 5 bases and J by 8 bases, with 7 bases of the junction left unmatched. This CDR3 contains 14 residues. Germline CDR1 and CDR2: ENHRY and SYGVKD.

To note about this clonotype: Possible read error: a much larger clone is one base away. The gene calls are TRBV20-1 and TRBJ1-5; 7 bases are a match to TRBD1. V dropped 3 bases and J dropped 0; count of bases not matched to a gene: 8. The CDR3 length is 16 residues. Looked up from germline, CDR1 is DFQATT and CDR2 is SNEGSKA (reference sequence). The CDR3, as DNA: TGCAGTGCTAGGACAGGGACACTTTATAGCAATCAGCCCCAGCATTTT. Its translation: CSARTGTLYSNQPQHF.

The V gene is TRBV5-1, the J gene TRBJ1-2, with D possibly being TRBD1 (5 bases). Germline assignment: CDR1 SGHRS and CDR2 YFSETQ. V lost 0 bases and J 1 base, leaving 7 bases between the germline ends. The CDR3 contains 14 residues. CDR3 sequence (DNA): TGCGCCAGCAGCTTGGATGGGGGTAACTATGGCTACACCTTC. Its translation: CASSLDGGNYGYTF.

This chain links TRBV10-3 with TRBJ1-6; D gene unclear. Germline loops: CDR1 ENHRY, CDR2 SYGVKD. With 0 bases removed from V and 6 bases from J, the gap between germline ends came to 21 bases. There are 19 residues in the CDR3. The CDR3 here is CAISESIQTRRYLNSPLHF. The CDR3 nucleotides are TGTGCCATCAGTGAGTCTATACAAACACGACGCTACCTTAATTCACCCCTCCACTTT.

A remark on this clonotype: A junction boundary mismatches the germline segment, possibly from a read error. The CDR3 protein is CASSQGDASGETQYF. In DNA, the CDR3 is TGCGCCAGCAGCCAAGGTGACGCTTCGGGGGAGACCCAGTACTTC. The gene calls are TRBV7-2 and TRBJ2-5; D might be TRBD2 (5 bases). CDR3 length: 15 amino acids. The germline gives CDR1 SGHTA, CDR2 FQGNSA.

This clonotype was counted between two and nine times. The rearrangement links TRBV9 to TRBJ2-2; perhaps TRBD2 as D (5 bases). Germline assignment: CDR1 SGDLS and CDR2 YYNGEE. The V gene lost 0 bases and the J gene lost 7 bases, with 16 bases spanning the gap. This CDR3 region has 16 residues. CDR3 coding DNA: TGTGCCAGCAGCGTAGCTACTGGAACCGGGAACGGGGAGCTGTTTTTT. Amino acids: CASSVATGTGNGELFF.

This clonotype was recorded at least ten times. The DNA for the CDR3 is TGTGCCAGCGGAGTGGACGGGTACTACGAGCAGTACTTC. This sequence encodes CASGVDGYYEQYF. This chain links TRBV7-9 with TRBJ2-7; D call uncertain. The germline V gene encodes CDR1 SEHNR and CDR2 FQNEAQ (reference sequence). The CDR3 totals 13 residues. V was trimmed by 8 bases and J by 3 bases, leaving 14 bases between them.

J is TRBJ1-1 and V is TRBV29-1; 8 nucleotides line up with TRBD1. The germline CDR1 and CDR2 sequences are SQVTM and ANQGSEA. The CDR3 loop spans 14 amino acids. J lost 5 bases, V lost 6 bases, and 11 bases had no gene match. DNA of the CDR3: TGCAGCGTAGGACGACAGGGGCTTAGGACTGAAGCTTTCTTT. This gives the protein CSVGRQGLRTEAFF.

V and J are TRBV6-1 and TRBJ1-5; no reliable D call. CDR3 length: 13 amino acids. Per germline, CDR1 MNHNS and CDR2 SASEGT. The V end lost 8 bases, the J end lost 0 bases, and 8 bases lay between the germline ends. The CDR3 DNA sequence: TGTGCCAGCTGGGCTTATAGCAATCAGCCCCAGCATTTT. It yields the protein CASWAYSNQPQHF.

This clonotype was observed a handful of times. The chain has TRBV4-3 and TRBJ1-6, with 7 bases that match TRBD1. The CDR3 is 15 residues long. The J segment lost 8 bases and the V segment lost 3 bases, leaving 7 bases of the junction unmatched. CDR1 is LGHNA, CDR2 YSLEER, per germline. The CDR3 here is CASSHLGQEYSPLHF. CDR3 in DNA: TGCGCCAGCAGCCACCTCGGACAGGAGTATTCACCCCTCCACTTT.

This clonotype was seen ten or more times. This rearrangement joins TRBV20-1 to TRBJ2-7, with D perhaps matching TRBD1 (6 bases). Trimming pared 3 bases from V and 4 bases from J, leaving 7 bases between. CDR3 length equals 11 residues. The germline V gene encodes CDR1 DFQATT and CDR2 SNEGSKA (reference sequence). The CDR3: CSASRGYEQYF. CDR3 DNA sequence: TGCAGTGCTAGTAGGGGGTACGAGCAGTACTTC.

The chain has TRBV10-3 and TRBJ2-7; tentatively, D is TRBD1 or TRBD2 (5 bases each). Germline V lookup: CDR1 ENHRY, CDR2 SYGVKD. CDR3 length: 13 amino acids. The CDR3 DNA follows: TGTGCTAGAGGGGCTACGAGCTCCTACGAGCAGTACTTC. It codes for CARGATSSYEQYF.

Many counts were recorded for this clonotype. The genes are TRBV6-5 and TRBJ2-5, with unresolved D. CDR3 length equals 14 residues. CDR1 and CDR2 (germline): MNHEY, SVGAGI. V dropped 6 bases and J dropped 1 base, with 12 bases sitting between them. CDR3 bases: TGTGCCAGCAGACCCAATTTTGGCCAAGAGACCCAGTACTTC. Encoded protein: CASRPNFGQETQYF.

This chain joins TRBV6-1 and TRBJ2-7; 7 bases agree with TRBD2. CDR3 length equals 14 residues. The trim removed 3 bases at V and 4 bases at J, leaving 6 bases unmatched. Germline loops: CDR1 MNHNS, CDR2 SASEGT. Written as DNA, the CDR3 is TGTGCCAGCAGTGAGGGGGGGGACTTTTACGAGCAGTACTTC. Its translation: CASSEGGDFYEQYF.

This clonotype has more than one count but fewer than ten. The chain recombines TRBV6-5 with TRBJ2-7; 11 bases fit TRBD2. The CDR3 covers 14 residues. Germline V gene data show CDR1 as MNHEY and CDR2 as SVGAGI. V shed 4 bases and J 5 bases; nucleotides not matched to a gene: 4. The CDR3 region is CASSFRLAGHEQYF. The CDR3 nucleotides are TGTGCCAGCAGTTTTCGACTAGCGGGACACGAGCAGTACTTC.

The CDR3 region is CASSLTGVTGNTIYF. The CDR3 DNA is TGTGCCAGCAGCCTGACAGGGGTCACTGGAAACACCATATATTTT. The J gene is TRBJ1-3, the V gene TRBV7-6, with 8 bases matching TRBD1. V lost 5 bases to trimming and J lost 2 bases; unmatched junction nucleotides: 5. This CDR3 spans 15 amino acids. Per germline, CDR1 SGHVS and CDR2 FNYEAQ.

This clonotype was detected only a few times. The chain carries TRBV13 and TRBJ2-7; the D gene is possibly TRBD2 (5 bases). The CDR3 consists of 15 residues. CDR1 PRHDT and CDR2 FYEKMQ come from the germline V gene (reference sequence). V lost 5 bases and J 3 bases, leaving 17 bases between the germline ends. The CDR3 region is CASSPGDSSIYEQYF. In DNA, the CDR3 is TGTGCCAGCAGCCCCGGGGATAGCAGTATCTACGAGCAGTACTTC. The full variable domain, rest sourced from reference TRBV13 and TRBJ2-7, is AAGVIQSPRHLIKEKRETATLKCYPIPRHDTVYWYQQGPGQDPQFLISFYEKMQSDKGSIPDRFSAQQFSDYHSELNMSSLELGDSALYFCASSPGDSSIYEQYFGPGTRLTVT.

This clonotype appeared a single time. This rearrangement joins TRBV29-1 to TRBJ1-2; D unresolved. From germline, CDR1 is SQVTM and CDR2 ANQGSEA. Trimming pared 2 bases from V and 12 bases from J, leaving 10 bases between. This CDR3 region has 10 residues. This chain's CDR3 is CSVESGPNTF. DNA of the CDR3: TGCAGCGTTGAAAGCGGACCGAACACCTTC.